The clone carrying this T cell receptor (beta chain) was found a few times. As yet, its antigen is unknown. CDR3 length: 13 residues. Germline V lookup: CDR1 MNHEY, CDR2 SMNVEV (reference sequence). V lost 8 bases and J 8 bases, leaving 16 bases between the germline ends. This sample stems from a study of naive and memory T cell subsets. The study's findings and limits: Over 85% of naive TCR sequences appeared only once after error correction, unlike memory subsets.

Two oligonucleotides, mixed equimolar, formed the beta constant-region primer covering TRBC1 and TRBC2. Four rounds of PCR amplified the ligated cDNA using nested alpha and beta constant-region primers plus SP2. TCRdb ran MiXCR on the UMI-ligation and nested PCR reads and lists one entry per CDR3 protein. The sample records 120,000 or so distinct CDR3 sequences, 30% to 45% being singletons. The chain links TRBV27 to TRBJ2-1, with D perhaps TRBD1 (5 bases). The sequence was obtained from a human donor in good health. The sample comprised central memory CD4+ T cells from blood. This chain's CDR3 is CASSLWGEDEQFF. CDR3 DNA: TGTGCCAGCTCTCTCTGGGGCGAAGATGAGCAGTTCTTC.